Sequencing of this TCR beta chain was carried out in a study of T cell responses to AZD1222 COVID-19 vaccine. Study results and caveats: Sampling that yielded the repertoires occurred only after the peak T cell response.

Points on this clone: The target antigen is unknown.

Sequenced by immunoSEQ multiplex PCR; TCRdb stores in-frame clones only, minus some. Here the sample spans 170,000 or so clones, 80% to 90% being singletons. The material sequenced was peripheral blood, taken 28 days after the second AZD1222 dose. This clonotype originated in an adult who received the AZD1222 COVID-19 vaccine.

The CDR3 DNA is TGTGCCAGCAGTTCCCCGGTCAACTGGGCCTACGAGCAGTACTTC. Protein sequence: CASSSPVNWAYEQYF. The rearrangement links TRBV6-2 or TRBV6-3 to TRBJ2-7; D gene uncertain. V lost 4 bases and J 2 bases, leaving 15 bases between the germline ends. The CDR3 covers 15 residues. Germline V gene data show CDR1 as MNHEY and CDR2 as SVGEGT.